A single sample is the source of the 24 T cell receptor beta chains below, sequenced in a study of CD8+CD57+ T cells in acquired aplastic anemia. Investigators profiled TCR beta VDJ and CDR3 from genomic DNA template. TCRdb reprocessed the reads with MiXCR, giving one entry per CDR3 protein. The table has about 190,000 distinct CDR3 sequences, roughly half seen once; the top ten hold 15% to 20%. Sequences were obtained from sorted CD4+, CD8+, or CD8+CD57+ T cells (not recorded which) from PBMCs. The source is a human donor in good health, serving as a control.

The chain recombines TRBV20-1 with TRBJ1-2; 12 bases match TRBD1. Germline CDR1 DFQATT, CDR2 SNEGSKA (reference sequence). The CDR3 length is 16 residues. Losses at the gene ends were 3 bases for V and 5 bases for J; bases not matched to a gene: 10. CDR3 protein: CSASVGQGAKGYGYTF. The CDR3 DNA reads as TGCAGTGCTAGCGTGGGACAGGGGGCAAAGGGGTATGGCTACACCTTC.

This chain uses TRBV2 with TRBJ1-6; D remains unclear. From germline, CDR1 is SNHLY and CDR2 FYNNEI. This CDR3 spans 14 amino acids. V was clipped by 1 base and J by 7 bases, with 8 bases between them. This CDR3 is CASSEGPANSPLHF. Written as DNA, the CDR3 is TGTGCCAGCAGTGAAGGGCCCGCCAATTCACCCCTCCACTTT.

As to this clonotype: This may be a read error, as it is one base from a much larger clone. This CDR3 is CASRQQGMNTEALF. Here the CDR3 DNA reads TGTGCCAGCAGACAACAGGGGATGAACACTGAAGCTCTCTTT. The chain combines TRBV6-2 or TRBV6-3 with TRBJ1-1; TRBD1 matches at 7 bases. The CDR3 is made up of 14 amino acids. The germline V gene encodes CDR1 MNHEY and CDR2 SVGEGT.

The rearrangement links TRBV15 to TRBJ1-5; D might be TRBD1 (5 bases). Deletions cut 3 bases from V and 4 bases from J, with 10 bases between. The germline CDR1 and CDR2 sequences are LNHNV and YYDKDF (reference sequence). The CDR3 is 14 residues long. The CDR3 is CATSRGGPNQPQHF. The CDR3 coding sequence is TGTGCCACCAGCAGGGGGGGACCTAATCAGCCCCAGCATTTT.

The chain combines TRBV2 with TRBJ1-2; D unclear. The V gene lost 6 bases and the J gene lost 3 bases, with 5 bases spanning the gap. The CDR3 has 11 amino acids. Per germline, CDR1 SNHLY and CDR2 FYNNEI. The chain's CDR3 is CASRSDYGYTF. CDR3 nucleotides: TGTGCCAGCAGGTCGGACTATGGCTACACCTTC.

The CDR3: CASTDSGANVLTF. In nucleotides, the CDR3 is TGTGCCAGTACGGATTCTGGGGCCAACGTCCTGACTTTC. The chain links TRBV19 to TRBJ2-6; D unclear. Deletions cut 7 bases from V and 1 base from J, with 5 bases between. This CDR3 region has 13 residues. Germline CDR1 reads LNHDA; CDR2 reads SQIVND (reference sequence).

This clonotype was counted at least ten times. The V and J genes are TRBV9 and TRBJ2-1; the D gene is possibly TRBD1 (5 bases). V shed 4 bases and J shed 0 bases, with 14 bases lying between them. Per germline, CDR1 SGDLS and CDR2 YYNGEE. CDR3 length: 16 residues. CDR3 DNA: TGTGCCAGCAGCTTCGACCGCGACAGCTCCTACAATGAGCAGTTCTTC. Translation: CASSFDRDSSYNEQFF.

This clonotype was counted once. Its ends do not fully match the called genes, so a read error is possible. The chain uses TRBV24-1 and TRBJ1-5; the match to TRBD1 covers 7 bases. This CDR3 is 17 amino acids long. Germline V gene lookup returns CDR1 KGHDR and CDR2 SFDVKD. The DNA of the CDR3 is TGTGCCACCAGTCCATCGACAGGGCTGGATAGCAATCAGCCCCAACATTTT. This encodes CATSPSTGLDSNQPQHF.

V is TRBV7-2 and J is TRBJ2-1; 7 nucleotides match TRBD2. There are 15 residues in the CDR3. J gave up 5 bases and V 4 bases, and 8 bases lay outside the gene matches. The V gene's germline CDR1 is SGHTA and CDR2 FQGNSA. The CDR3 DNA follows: TGTGCCAGCAGCTGGACGGGGGGACCCCACAATGAGCAGTTCTTC. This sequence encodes CASSWTGGPHNEQFF.

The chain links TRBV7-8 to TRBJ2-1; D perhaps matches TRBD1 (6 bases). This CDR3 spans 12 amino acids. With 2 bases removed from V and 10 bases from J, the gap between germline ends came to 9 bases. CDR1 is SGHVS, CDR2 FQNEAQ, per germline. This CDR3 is CASSLTGYEQFF. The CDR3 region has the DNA TGTGCCAGCAGCTTAACAGGGTACGAGCAGTTCTTC. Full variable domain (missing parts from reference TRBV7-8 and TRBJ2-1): GAGVSQSPRYKVAKRGQDVALRCDPISGHVSLFWYQQALGQGPEFLTYFQNEAQLDKSGLPSDRFFAERPEGSVSTLKIQRTQQEDSAVYLCASSLTGYEQFFGPGTRLTVL.

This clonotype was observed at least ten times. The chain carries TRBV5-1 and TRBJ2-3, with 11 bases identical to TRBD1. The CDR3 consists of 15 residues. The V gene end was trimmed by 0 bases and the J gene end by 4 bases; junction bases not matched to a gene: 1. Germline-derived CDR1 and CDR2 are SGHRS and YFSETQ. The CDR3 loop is CASSLAGQGADTQYF. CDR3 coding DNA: TGCGCCAGCAGCTTGGCGGGACAGGGGGCAGATACGCAGTATTTT.

CDR3 sequence: CAISEKGRSSYEQYF. For the CDR3, the DNA is TGTGCCATCAGTGAAAAGGGACGGAGCTCCTACGAGCAGTACTTC. The J gene is TRBJ2-7, the V gene TRBV10-3; D assignment may be TRBD1 or TRBD2 (5 bases each). CDR3 length: 15 residues. Looked up from germline, CDR1 is ENHRY and CDR2 is SYGVKD. V gave up 3 bases and J gave up 0 bases, with 12 bases separating them.

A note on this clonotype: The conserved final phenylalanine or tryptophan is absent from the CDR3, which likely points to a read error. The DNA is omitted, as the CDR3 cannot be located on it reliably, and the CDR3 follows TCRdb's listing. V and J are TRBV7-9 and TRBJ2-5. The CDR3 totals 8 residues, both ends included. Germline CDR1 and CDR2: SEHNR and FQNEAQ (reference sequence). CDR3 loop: CASSPQNT.

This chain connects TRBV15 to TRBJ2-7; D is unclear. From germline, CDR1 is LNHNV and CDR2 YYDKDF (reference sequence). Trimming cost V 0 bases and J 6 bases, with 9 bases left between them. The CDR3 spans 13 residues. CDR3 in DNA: TGTGCCACCAGCAGAGATCGCAGCTCCGAGCAGTACTTC. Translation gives CATSRDRSSEQYF.

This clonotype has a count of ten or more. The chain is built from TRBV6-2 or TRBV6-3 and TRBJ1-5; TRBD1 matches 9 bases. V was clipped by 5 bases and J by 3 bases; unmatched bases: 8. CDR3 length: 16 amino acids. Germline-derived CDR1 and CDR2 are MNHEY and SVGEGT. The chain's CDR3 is CASSRPRDRVNQPQHF. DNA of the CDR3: TGTGCCAGCAGTAGGCCCCGGGACAGGGTCAATCAGCCCCAGCATTTT.

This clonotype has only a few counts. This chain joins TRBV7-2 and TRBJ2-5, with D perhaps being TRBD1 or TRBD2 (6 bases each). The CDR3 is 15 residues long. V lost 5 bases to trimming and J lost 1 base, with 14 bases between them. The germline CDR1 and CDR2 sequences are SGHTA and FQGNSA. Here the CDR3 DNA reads TGTGCCAGCAGCCGCCTCGGAGGGGGCCAAGAGACCCAGTACTTC. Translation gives CASSRLGGGQETQYF.

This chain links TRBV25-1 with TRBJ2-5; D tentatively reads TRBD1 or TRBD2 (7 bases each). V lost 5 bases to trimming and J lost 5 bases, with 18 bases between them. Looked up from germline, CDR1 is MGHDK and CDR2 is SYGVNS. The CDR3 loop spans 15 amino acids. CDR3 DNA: TGTGCCAGCAGTTCCAGGGGGGGTAGTGCGGAGACCCAGTACTTC. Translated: CASSSRGGSAETQYF.

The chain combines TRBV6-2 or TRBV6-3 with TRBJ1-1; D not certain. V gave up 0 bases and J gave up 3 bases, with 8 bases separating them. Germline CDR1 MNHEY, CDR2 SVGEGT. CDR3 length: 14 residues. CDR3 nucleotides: TGTGCCAGCAGTTACTCCCCGGTGGACACTGAAGCTTTCTTT. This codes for CASSYSPVDTEAFF.

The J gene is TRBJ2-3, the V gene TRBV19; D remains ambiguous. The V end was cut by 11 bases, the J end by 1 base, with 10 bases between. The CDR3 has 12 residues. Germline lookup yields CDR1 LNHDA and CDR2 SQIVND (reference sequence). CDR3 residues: CAAAAGTDTQYF. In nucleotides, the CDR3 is TGTGCCGCTGCCGCAGGCACAGATACGCAGTATTTT.

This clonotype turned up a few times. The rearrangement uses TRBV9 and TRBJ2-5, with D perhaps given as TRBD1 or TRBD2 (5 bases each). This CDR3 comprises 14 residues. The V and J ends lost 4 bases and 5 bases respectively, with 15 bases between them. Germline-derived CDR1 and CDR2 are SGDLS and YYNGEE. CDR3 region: CASSPGTSAETQYF. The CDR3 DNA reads TGTGCCAGCAGCCCAGGGACCTCGGCGGAGACCCAGTACTTC.

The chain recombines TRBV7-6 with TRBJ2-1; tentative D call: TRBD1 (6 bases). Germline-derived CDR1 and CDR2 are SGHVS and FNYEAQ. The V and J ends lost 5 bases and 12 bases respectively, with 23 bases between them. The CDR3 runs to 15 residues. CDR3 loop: CASSQQGLSTDTQFF. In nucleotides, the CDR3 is TGTGCCAGCAGCCAGCAGGGGCTATCCACAGATACGCAGTTCTTC.

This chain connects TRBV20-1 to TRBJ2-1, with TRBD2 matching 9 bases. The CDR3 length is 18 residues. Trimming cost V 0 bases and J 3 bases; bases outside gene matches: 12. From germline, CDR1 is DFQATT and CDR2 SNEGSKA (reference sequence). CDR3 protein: CSARDLTGGGGLYNEQFF. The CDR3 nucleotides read TGCAGTGCTAGAGATCTAACTGGCGGGGGGGGGCTCTACAATGAGCAGTTCTTC.

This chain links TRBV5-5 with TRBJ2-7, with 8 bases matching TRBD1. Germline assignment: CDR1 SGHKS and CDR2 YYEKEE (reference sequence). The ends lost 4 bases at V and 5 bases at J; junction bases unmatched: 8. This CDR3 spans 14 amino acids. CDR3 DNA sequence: TGTGCCAGCAGCCAAGGAGTGACAGGGGACGAGCAGTACTTC. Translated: CASSQGVTGDEQYF.

The CDR3 region is CSVELATYGYTF. The CDR3 bases are TGCAGCGTTGAATTGGCAACGTATGGCTACACCTTC. This rearrangement joins TRBV29-1 to TRBJ1-2; no reliable D call. The germline V and J ends were trimmed by 2 bases and 5 bases, with 9 bases remaining between them. There are 12 residues in the CDR3. Germline V gene sequence: CDR1 SQVTM, CDR2 ANQGSEA.